The rows below give T cell receptor beta chains drawn from one sample of a study of OX40 agonist ivuxolimab in advanced cancers. Sequencing used immunoSEQ multiplex PCR; TCRdb keeps in-frame clones, though not all of them. The sample yields roughly 57,000 clones, roughly 88% seen once. Sequences were derived from CD4+ or CD8+ T cells sorted from blood, sampled in a trial of the OX40 agonist ivuxolimab. Receptor source: an adult with an advanced solid tumor such as melanoma, head and neck, liver or kidney cancer. The CDR3 runs from the conserved cysteine through the conserved F or W. Each record gives: clone size, D gene, J gene, V gene, CDR3 DNA, CDR3 protein. D genes are given only for firm matches. Clone size is not always given. Where it is, it says once, few, many or a class for expanded clones.

>-|TRBD1|TRBJ1-6|TRBV28
TGTGCCAGCATTACACTAACAGGGGCTGGGTATTCACCCCTCCACTTT
CASITLTGAGYSPLHF
>-|-|TRBJ1-2|TRBV5-5
TGTGCCAGCAGCCGACAGGATGTCTATGGCTACACCTTC
CASSRQDVYGYTF
>-|-|TRBJ1-2|TRBV7-2
TGTGCCAGCAGCTTAGGGCGTCAGGGAATTAACTATGGCTACACCTTC
CASSLGRQGINYGYTF
>-|-|TRBJ1-5|TRBV23-1
TGCGCCATCCCGACAGACGATCAGCCCCAGCATTTT
CAIPTDDQPQHF
>few|-|TRBJ1-4|TRBV6-1
TGTGCCAGCAGTGAAGCGGCAGGTGAGGAAAAACTGTTTTTT
CASSEAAGEEKLFF
>-|TRBD1|TRBJ2-7|TRBV6-5
TGTGCCAGCAGTTCGTCCGACAGGGGGCGCCCCTACGAGCAGTACTTC
CASSSSDRGRPYEQYF
>once|-|TRBJ1-2|TRBV7-2
TGTGCCAGCAGCTCTAACGGAGGTTCCGACGGCTACACCTTC
CASSSNGGSDGYTF
>-|TRBD1|TRBJ2-7|TRBV6-1
TGTGCCAGCAGTCGGGACAGGGAGTCCTACGAGCAGTACTTC
CASSRDRESYEQYF
>-|-|TRBJ1-2|TRBV7-2
TGTGCCAGCAGACTAGCGGTGCAGGGCTCGGGCTACACCTTC
CASRLAVQGSGYTF
>-|-|TRBJ2-1|TRBV2
TGTGCCAGCAGTCCACAATCTACCGGGGTCGGTGAGCAGTTCTTC
CASSPQSTGVGEQFF
>-|-|TRBJ2-7|TRBV4-3
TGCGCCAGCAGCCAAAATCGCCGAGTGTCAGGGGCGTCCTACGAGCAGTACTTC
CASSQNRRVSGASYEQYF
>-|TRBD1|TRBJ2-5|TRBV10-3
TGTGCCATCAGTGAGGGACAGGTCCAGGAGACCCAGTACTTC
CAISEGQVQETQYF
>-|-|TRBJ2-3|TRBV12-5
TGTGCTAGTGGTTTGGTAGGCACAGATACGCAGTATTTT
CASGLVGTDTQYF
>-|-|TRBJ2-7|TRBV9
TGTGCCAGCAGCGTAGGTGGACAGACGAACTCCTACGAGCAGTACTTC
CASSVGGQTNSYEQYF
>-|-|TRBJ1-1|TRBV19
TGTGCCAGTAGGGGACTCCCGAACACTGAAGCTTTCTTT
CASRGLPNTEAFF
>-|-|TRBJ1-1|TRBV6-5
TGTGCCAGTCAGGAACGGTTCATGAACACTGAAGCTTTCTTT
CASQERFMNTEAFF
>-|-|TRBJ2-5|TRBV5-1
TGCGCCAGCAGCTTGTACACTGATCGGGAGACCCAGTACTTC
CASSLYTDRETQYF
>-|TRBD1|TRBJ1-1|TRBV27
TGTGCCAGCCGAGGTGATAGGGGGCTATTCACTGAAGCTTTCTTT
CASRGDRGLFTEAFF
>-|TRBD1|TRBJ2-7|TRBV27
TGTGCCAGCAGTTTCGGGCGGGACAGGGGGCCGAAGAGCTCCTACGAGCAGTACTTC
CASSFGRDRGPKSSYEQYF
>once|TRBD1|TRBJ2-7|TRBV5-1
TGCGCCAGCAGCTTGGTAGGGACAGGGAGCTCCTACGAGCAGTACTTC
CASSLVGTGSSYEQYF
>-|-|TRBJ2-7|TRBV6-1
TGTGCCAGCAGTGAAGCGTTAGGTCTGGGGGCAACCTACGAGCAGTACTTC
CASSEALGLGATYEQYF
>-|TRBD2|TRBJ2-3|TRBV5-1
TGCGCCAGCAGCCAAACCGGGACTAGCGGCCGCACAGATACGCAGTATTTT
CASSQTGTSGRTDTQYF
>-|TRBD2|TRBJ2-5|TRBV4-3
TGCGCCAGCAGCCAAGAGACGATCGGTAGCGGGGGACGAGAGACCCAGTACTTC
CASSQETIGSGGRETQYF
>-|-|TRBJ1-1|TRBV5-4
TGTGTCAGCAGCTTGGCGTCGCGTAACACTGAAGCTTTCTTT
CVSSLASRNTEAFF
>-|-|TRBJ2-7|TRBV11-3
TGTGCCAGCAGCTTAGATGCGGGACGGCACAACGAGCAGTACTTC
CASSLDAGRHNEQYF
>-|-|TRBJ2-7|TRBV10-3
TGTGCCATCATGAAAGGCCCCGTAGGGGAGGAGCAGTACTTC
CAIMKGPVGEEQYF
>few|TRBD1|TRBJ1-1|TRBV11-2
TGTGCCAGCAGCTTGACAGGGGTAGCTTTCTTT
CASSLTGVAFF
>-|-|TRBJ1-3|TRBV29-1
TGCAGCGTTGCTGCGCCTAACTCTGGAAACACCATATATTTT
CSVAAPNSGNTIYF
>-|-|TRBJ1-1|TRBV5-5
TGTGCCAGCACCATTGGCCCCAGTCTGAACACTGAAGCTTTCTTT
CASTIGPSLNTEAFF
>-|-|TRBJ1-1|TRBV7-2
TGTGCCAGCAGCACCCCGACTATGAACACTGAAGCTTTCTTT
CASSTPTMNTEAFF
>-|TRBD1|TRBJ2-7|TRBV28
TGTGCCAGCAGTCCATTCGGGACAGGGGGAAACGAGCAGTACTTC
CASSPFGTGGNEQYF
>-|-|TRBJ1-2|TRBV28
TGTGCCAGCAGTTGGGGAATTTACTATGGCTACACCTTC
CASSWGIYYGYTF
>-|-|TRBJ2-7|TRBV7-7
TGTGCTAGCAGCTTGGGCGGGGCGGACAGCTCCTACGAGCAGTACTTC
CASSLGGADSSYEQYF
>-|TRBD1|TRBJ2-1|TRBV28
TGTGCCAGCAGCGATTTACAGGGGGCGAGCAATGAGCAGTTCTTC
CASSDLQGASNEQFF
>-|-|TRBJ1-1|TRBV28
TGTGCCAGCAGTTTACCACTATCTGAAGCTTTCTTT
CASSLPLSEAFF
>-|-|TRBJ2-2|TRBV18
TGTGCCAGCTCACCACCGGCGGGAAGGGGCACCGGGGAGCTGTTTTTT
CASSPPAGRGTGELFF
>-|-|TRBJ1-3|TRBV6-6
TGTGCCAGCAGTCAGGGGTTATCTGGAAACACCATATATTTT
CASSQGLSGNTIYF
>once|TRBD2|TRBJ2-2|TRBV10-3
TGTGCCATGTCGGGGGGGCCCCTCGGGGAGCTGTTTTTT
CAMSGGPLGELFF
>-|-|TRBJ1-2|TRBV4-2
TGTGCCAGCAGCCAAGACCGGACAGAGTATGGCTACACCTTC
CASSQDRTEYGYTF
>-|-|TRBJ1-4|TRBV29-1
TGCAGCGTTGAAGAAGGAGACCGAGATGAAAAACTGTTTTTT
CSVEEGDRDEKLFF
>few|-|TRBJ1-3|TRBV5-1
TGCGCCAGCCGTGAAGGATCTGGAAACACCATATATTTT
CASREGSGNTIYF
>-|TRBD1|TRBJ2-7|TRBV27
TGTGCCAGCAGACGACAGGGTTATTACGAGCAGTACTTC
CASRRQGYYEQYF
>-|TRBD1|TRBJ2-5|TRBV29-1
TGCAGCGTTCCCGAGACAGGGGGCCTGCGGGAGACCCAGTACTTC
CSVPETGGLRETQYF
>-|TRBD1|TRBJ1-5|TRBV7-2
TGTGCCAGCAGCTTTTACGGGACAGGGGAGGGTCAGCCCCAGCATTTT
CASSFYGTGEGQPQHF
>-|-|TRBJ2-7|TRBV11-2
TGTGCCAGCAGCTTAGATTTTGCCATATACTACGAGCAGTACTTC
CASSLDFAIYYEQYF
>once|-|TRBJ2-7|TRBV10-3
TGTGCCATCAGTGAGGTTGGCACAGGGAACGAGCAGTACTTC
CAISEVGTGNEQYF
>-|-|TRBJ2-5|TRBV7-2
TGTGCCAGCAGCTCCACTAGCACCCCGGGGGAGACCCAGTACTTC
CASSSTSTPGETQYF
>-|TRBD2|TRBJ2-7|TRBV6-5
TGTGCCAGCAGCCACATAGCGGGGGTCCCTTACGAGCAGTACTTC
CASSHIAGVPYEQYF